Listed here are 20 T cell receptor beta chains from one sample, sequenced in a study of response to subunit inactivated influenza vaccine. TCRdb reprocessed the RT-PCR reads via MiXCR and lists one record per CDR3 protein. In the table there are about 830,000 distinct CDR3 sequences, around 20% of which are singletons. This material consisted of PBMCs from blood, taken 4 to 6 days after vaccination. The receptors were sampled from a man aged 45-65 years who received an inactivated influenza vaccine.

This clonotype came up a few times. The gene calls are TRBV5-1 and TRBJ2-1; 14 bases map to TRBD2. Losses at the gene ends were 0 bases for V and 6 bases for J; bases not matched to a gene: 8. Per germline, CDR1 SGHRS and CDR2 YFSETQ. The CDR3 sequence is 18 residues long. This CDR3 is CASSLGPGTSGGLNEQFF. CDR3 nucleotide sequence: TGCGCCAGCAGCTTGGGACCAGGGACTAGCGGGGGACTCAATGAGCAGTTCTTC.

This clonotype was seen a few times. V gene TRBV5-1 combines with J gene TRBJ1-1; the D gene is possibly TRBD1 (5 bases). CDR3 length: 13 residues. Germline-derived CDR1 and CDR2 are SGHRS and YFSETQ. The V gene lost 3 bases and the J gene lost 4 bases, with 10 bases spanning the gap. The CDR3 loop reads CASSSGGFTEAFF. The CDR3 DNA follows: TGCGCCAGCAGCTCGGGGGGTTTCACTGAAGCTTTCTTT.

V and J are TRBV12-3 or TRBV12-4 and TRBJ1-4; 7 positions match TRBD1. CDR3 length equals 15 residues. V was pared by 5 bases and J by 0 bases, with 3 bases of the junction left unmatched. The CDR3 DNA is TGTGCCAGCAGTGGGACAGTAGCAACTAATGAAAAACTGTTTTTT. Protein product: CASSGTVATNEKLFF.

CDR3 sequence: CASSQIAGSYEQYF. The CDR3 DNA sequence: TGTGCCAGCAGCCAGATAGCGGGCTCCTACGAGCAGTACTTC. This chain joins TRBV3-1 and TRBJ2-7, with 7 positions matching TRBD2. The CDR3 is 14 residues long. J gave up 0 bases and V 3 bases, and 2 bases lay outside the gene matches. In germline, CDR1 is LGHDT, CDR2 YNNKEL (reference sequence).

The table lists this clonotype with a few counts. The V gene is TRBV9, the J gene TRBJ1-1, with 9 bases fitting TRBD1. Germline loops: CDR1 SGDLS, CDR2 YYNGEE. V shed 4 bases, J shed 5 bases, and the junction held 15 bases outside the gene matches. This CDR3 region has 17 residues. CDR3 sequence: CASSPFWTGDLGTEAFF. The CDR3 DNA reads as TGTGCCAGCAGCCCTTTTTGGACAGGGGACTTGGGGACTGAAGCTTTCTTT.

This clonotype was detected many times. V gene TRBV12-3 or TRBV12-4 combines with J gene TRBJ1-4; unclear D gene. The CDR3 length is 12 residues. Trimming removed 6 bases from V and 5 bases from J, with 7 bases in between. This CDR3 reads CASSLGNEKLFF. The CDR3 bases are TGTGCCAGCAGCCTGGGCAATGAAAAACTGTTTTTT.

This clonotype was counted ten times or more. Here the CDR3 reads CSVETLSYEQYF. CDR3 bases: TGCAGCGTTGAGACCCTTTCCTACGAGCAGTACTTC. This chain links TRBV29-1 with TRBJ2-7; no definite D call. Germline V CDR1 and CDR2: SQVTM, ANQGSEA. With 3 bases removed from V and 1 base from J, the gap between germline ends came to 7 bases. The CDR3 runs to 12 residues.

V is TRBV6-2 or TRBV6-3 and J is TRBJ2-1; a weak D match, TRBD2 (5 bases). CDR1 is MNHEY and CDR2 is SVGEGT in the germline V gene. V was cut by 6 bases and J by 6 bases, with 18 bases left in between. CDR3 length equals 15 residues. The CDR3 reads CASRAPGVWGNEQFF. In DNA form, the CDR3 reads TGTGCCAGCAGGGCCCCCGGGGTTTGGGGCAATGAGCAGTTCTTC.

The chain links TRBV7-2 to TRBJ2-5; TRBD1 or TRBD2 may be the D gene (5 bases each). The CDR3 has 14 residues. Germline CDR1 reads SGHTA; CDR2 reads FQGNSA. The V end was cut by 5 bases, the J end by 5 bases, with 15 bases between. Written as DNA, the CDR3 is TGTGCCAGCAGCCGAGGGACCTCCGTCGAGACCCAGTACTTC. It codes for CASSRGTSVETQYF.

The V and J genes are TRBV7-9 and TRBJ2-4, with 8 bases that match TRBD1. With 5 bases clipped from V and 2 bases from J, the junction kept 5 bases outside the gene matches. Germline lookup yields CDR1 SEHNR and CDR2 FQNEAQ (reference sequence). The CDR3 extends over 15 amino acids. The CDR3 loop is CASSPRQGPKNIQYF. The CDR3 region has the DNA TGTGCCAGCAGCCCCCGACAGGGGCCCAAAAACATTCAGTACTTC.

This chain's CDR3 is CASASYNEQFF. CDR3 DNA sequence: TGTGCCAGCGCAAGTTACAATGAGCAGTTCTTC. This sequence joins TRBV7-9 and TRBJ2-1, with D uncertain. The CDR3 spans 11 residues. Germline CDR1 SEHNR, CDR2 FQNEAQ (reference sequence). Trimming removed 8 bases from V and 4 bases from J, with 6 bases in between.

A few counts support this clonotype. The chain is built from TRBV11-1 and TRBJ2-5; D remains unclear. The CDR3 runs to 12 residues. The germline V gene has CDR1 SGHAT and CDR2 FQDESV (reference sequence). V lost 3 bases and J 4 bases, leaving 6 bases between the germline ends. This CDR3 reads CASSFMGETQYF. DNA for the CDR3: TGTGCCAGCAGCTTTATGGGAGAGACCCAGTACTTC. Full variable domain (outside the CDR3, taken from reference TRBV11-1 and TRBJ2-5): EAEVAQSPRYKITEKSQAVAFWCDPISGHATLYWYRQILGQGPELLVQFQDESVVDDSQLPKDRFSAERLKGVDSTLKIQPAELGDSAMYLCASSFMGETQYFGPGTRLLVL.

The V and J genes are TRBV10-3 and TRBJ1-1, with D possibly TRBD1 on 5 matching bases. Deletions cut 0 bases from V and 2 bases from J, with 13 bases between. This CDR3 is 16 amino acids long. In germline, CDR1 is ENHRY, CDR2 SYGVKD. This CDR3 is CAISESKGTGNTEAFF. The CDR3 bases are TGTGCCATCAGTGAGTCGAAGGGGACGGGAAACACTGAAGCTTTCTTT.

The CDR3 DNA follows: TGTGCCAGCAGTTATCCCTCGGGGGAGTTCACCGGGGAGCTGTTTTTT. Its protein product is CASSYPSGEFTGELFF. This rearrangement joins TRBV6-5 to TRBJ2-2, with a weak D call TRBD2 (6 bases). From germline, CDR1 is MNHEY and CDR2 SVGAGI. V was shortened by 3 bases and J by 4 bases, with 15 bases between the two germline ends. The CDR3 extends over 16 amino acids.

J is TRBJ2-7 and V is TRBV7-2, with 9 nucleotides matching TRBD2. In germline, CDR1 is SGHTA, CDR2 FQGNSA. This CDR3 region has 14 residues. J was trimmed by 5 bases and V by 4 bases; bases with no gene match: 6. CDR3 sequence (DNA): TGTGCCAGCAGCTGGCGGGGGGGCCGCAACGAGCAGTACTTC. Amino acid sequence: CASSWRGGRNEQYF.

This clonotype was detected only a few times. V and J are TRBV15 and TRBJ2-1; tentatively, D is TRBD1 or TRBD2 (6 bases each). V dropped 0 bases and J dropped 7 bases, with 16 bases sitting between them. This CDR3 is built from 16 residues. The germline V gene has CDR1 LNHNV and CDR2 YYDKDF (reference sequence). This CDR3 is CATSRDKGGFGNEQFF. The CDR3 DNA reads TGTGCCACCAGCAGAGATAAGGGGGGCTTTGGGAATGAGCAGTTCTTC.

CDR3 in amino acids: CASTEGPGGYGYTF. The CDR3 DNA sequence: TGTGCCAGCACCGAGGGCCCCGGCGGCTATGGCTACACCTTC. V is TRBV28 and J is TRBJ1-2; the D is unclear. Germline V lookup: CDR1 MDHEN, CDR2 SYDVKM. The CDR3 covers 14 residues. Trimming stripped 7 bases from V and 4 bases from J, with 16 bases between.

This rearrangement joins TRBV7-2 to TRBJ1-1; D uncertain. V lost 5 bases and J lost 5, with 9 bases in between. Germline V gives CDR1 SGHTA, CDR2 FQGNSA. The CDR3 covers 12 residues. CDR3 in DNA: TGTGCCAGCAGCCGAAGGGAGACTGAAGCTTTCTTT. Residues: CASSRRETEAFF.

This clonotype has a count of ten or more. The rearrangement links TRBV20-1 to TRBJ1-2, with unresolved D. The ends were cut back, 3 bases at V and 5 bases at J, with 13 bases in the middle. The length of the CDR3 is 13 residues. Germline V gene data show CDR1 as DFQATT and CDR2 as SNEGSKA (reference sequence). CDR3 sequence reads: CSARNWDEYGYTF. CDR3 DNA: TGCAGTGCTAGGAACTGGGATGAGTATGGCTACACCTTC.

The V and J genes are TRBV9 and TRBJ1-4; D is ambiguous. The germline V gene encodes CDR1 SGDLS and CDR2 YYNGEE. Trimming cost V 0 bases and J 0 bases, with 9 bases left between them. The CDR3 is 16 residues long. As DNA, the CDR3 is TGTGCCAGCAGCGTAGGTGTCACTACAACTAATGAAAAACTGTTTTTT. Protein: CASSVGVTTTNEKLFF.